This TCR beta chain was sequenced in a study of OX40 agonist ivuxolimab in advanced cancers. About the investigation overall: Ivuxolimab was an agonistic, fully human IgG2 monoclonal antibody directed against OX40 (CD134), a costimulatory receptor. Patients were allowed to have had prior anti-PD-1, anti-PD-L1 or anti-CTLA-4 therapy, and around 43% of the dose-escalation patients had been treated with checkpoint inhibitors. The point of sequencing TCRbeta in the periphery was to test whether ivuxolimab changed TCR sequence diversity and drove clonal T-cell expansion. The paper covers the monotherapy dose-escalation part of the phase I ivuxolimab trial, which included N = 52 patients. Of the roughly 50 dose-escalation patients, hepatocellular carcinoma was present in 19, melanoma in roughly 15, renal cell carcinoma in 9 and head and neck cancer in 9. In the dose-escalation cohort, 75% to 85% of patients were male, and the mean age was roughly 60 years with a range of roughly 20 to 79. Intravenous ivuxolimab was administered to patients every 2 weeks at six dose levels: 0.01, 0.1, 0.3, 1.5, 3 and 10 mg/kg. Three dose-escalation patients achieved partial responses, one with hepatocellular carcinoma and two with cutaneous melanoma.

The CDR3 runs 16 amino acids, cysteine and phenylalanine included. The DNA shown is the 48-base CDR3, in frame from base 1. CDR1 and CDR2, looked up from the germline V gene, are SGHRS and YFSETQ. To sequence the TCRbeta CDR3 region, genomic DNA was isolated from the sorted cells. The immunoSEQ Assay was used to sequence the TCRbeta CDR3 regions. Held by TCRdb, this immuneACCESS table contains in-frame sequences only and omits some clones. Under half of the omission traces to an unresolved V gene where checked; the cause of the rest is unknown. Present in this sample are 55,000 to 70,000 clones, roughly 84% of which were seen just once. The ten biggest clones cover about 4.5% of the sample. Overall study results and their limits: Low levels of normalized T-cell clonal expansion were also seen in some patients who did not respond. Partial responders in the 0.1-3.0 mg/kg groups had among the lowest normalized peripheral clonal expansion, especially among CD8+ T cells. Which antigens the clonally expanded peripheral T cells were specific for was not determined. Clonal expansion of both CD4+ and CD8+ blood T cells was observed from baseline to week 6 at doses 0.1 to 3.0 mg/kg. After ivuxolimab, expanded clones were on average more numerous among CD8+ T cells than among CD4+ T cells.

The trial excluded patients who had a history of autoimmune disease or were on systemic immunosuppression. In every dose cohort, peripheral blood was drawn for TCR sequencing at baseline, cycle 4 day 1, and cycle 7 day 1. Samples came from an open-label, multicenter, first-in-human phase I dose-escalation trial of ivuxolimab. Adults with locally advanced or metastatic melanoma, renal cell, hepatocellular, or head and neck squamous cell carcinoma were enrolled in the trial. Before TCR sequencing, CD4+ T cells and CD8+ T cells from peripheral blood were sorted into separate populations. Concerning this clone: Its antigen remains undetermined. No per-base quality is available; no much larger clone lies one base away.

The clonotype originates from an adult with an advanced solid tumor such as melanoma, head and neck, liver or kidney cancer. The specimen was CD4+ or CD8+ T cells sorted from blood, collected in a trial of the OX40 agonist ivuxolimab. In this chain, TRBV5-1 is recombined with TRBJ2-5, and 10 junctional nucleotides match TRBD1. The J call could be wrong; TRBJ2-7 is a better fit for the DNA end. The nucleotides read TGCGCCAGCAGCTTCACTCCGGGACAGGGGCCCTACGAGCAGTACTTC. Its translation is CASSFTPGQGPYEQYF.